This TCR beta chain emerged from a study of blood T cell repertoires in COVID-19. Turning to the study itself: The United States, Italy and Spain supplied acute and convalescent COVID-19 samples.

Across about two dozen US areas, participants ranged in age from roughly 18 to 89 years. Participant-given clinical history determined each cohort assignment. Germline lookup yields CDR1 MNHEY and CDR2 SVGAGI. V was pared by 6 bases and J by 7 bases, with 9 bases of the junction left unmatched. The CDR3 is 14 residues long. Authors' analysis steps: Amplification from reference gene primers served as the basis for estimated nucleated cell counts. The method was immunoSEQ multiplex PCR; TCRdb's version includes in-frame clones alone and lacks a portion of them. The V and J calls and clone size were taken over from that table, and D and trimming were inferred from the DNA. The repertoire has around 420,000 clones, 88% of them found once; the top ten carry around 2.1%.

The chain links TRBV6-5 to TRBJ1-5; TRBD1 matches at 7 bases. Sequencing was performed on PBMCs or T cells enriched from blood (not recorded which). The sequence was collected from a woman between 35 and 50 years old with acute COVID-19. This CDR3 is CASSDRVGRQPQHF. CDR3 bases: TGTGCCAGCAGCGACAGGGTCGGACGGCAGCCCCAGCATTTT.